Listed here are 5 T cell receptor beta chains from one sample, sequenced in a study of blood T cell repertoires in COVID-19. Measured with immunoSEQ multiplex PCR; TCRdb has only the in-frame clones, and not every one. Here the sample spans about 240,000 clones, roughly 79% being singletons. Sequencing used peripheral blood. Receptors originate from a woman aged 80 or over with COVID-19, enrolled during active disease.

J is TRBJ1-5 and V is TRBV18; no reliable D call. Trimming took off 0 bases at V and 0 bases at J, with 3 bases between the two ends. CDR3 length: 14 residues. Germline values: CDR1 KGHSH, CDR2 LQKENI. Written as DNA, the CDR3 is TGTGCCAGCTCACCACCCTCTAGCAATCAGCCCCAGCATTTT. This sequence encodes CASSPPSSNQPQHF.

The CDR3 here is CASSPSIRTSGFNEQFF. The DNA of the CDR3 is TGTGCCAGCAGCCCATCGATCCGGACTAGCGGGTTCAATGAGCAGTTCTTC. The chain combines TRBV3-1 (or the pseudogene TRBV3-2) with TRBJ2-1; 11 nucleotides line up with TRBD2. The CDR3 contains 17 residues. After removal of 4 bases from V and 6 bases from J, the junction contained 11 bases not matched to a gene. Germline loops: CDR1 LGHDT, CDR2 YNNKEL (reference sequence).

The chain employs TRBV7-2 and TRBJ2-5; D remains ambiguous. CDR1 SGHTA and CDR2 FQGNSA come from the germline V gene. The V and J ends lost 1 base and 2 bases respectively, with 11 bases between them. The CDR3 runs to 15 residues. The CDR3 nucleotides are TGTGCCAGCAGCTTAGGAGGCCGTCCGCAAGAGACCCAGTACTTC. This translates into CASSLGGRPQETQYF.

The chain carries TRBV19 and TRBJ1-2; tentatively, D is TRBD1 (6 bases). Germline assignment: CDR1 LNHDA and CDR2 SQIVND (reference sequence). V lost 5 bases and J lost 0, with 13 bases in between. The CDR3 totals 15 residues. DNA for the CDR3: TGTGCCAGTAGTCTTTGGACAGTAGCTAACTATGGCTACACCTTC. This gives the protein CASSLWTVANYGYTF.

The chain carries TRBV27 and TRBJ2-5, with D tentatively TRBD2 (5 bases). Germline CDR1 reads MNHEY; CDR2 reads SMNVEV (reference sequence). Trimming took 2 bases from V and 7 from J, leaving 8 bases between them. The CDR3 has 12 amino acids. The CDR3 spells CASSLEGGTQYF. The CDR3 nucleotides are TGTGCCAGCAGTTTAGAGGGTGGGACCCAGTACTTC.